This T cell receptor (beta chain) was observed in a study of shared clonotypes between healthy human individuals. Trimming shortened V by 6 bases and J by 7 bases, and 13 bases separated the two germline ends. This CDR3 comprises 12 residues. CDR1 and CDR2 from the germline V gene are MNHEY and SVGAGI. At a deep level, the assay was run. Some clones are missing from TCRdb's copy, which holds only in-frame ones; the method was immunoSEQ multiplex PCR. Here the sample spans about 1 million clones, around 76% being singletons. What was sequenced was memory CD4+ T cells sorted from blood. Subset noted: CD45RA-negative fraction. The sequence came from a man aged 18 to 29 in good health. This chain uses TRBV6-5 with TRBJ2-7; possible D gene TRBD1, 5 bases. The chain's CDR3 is CASRRGTGEQYF. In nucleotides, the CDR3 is TGTGCCAGCAGACGAGGAACAGGAGAGCAGTACTTC.